This T cell receptor beta chain came from a study of identical twins. Study-wide results and limits: Interpretation of the results relied on cross-sectional statistical analysis and not on following the same donors.

The germline CDR1 and CDR2 sequences are SGHRS and YFSETQ. This CDR3 spans 14 amino acids. The V gene lost 4 bases and the J gene lost 3 bases, with 14 bases spanning the gap. This clonotype was recorded many times. Its antigen is undetermined. TCRdb reprocessed the 5' RACE reads with MiXCR, giving one entry per CDR3 protein. Among approximately 220,000 distinct CDR3 sequences listed, less than 8% were seen once. The same sample was also studied in work on yellow fever vaccine responses in identical twins.

The receptor was isolated from a young woman in good health. The sample consisted of memory (CD45RO+) T cells sorted from blood. J is TRBJ2-7 and V is TRBV5-1; a possible D gene is TRBD1 (6 bases). CDR3 residues: CASSPRDKNYEQYF. In nucleotides, the CDR3 is TGCGCCAGCAGCCCACGGGACAAAAACTACGAGCAGTACTTC.